The clone carrying this T cell receptor (beta chain) was observed at least ten times. These data originate in a study of T-cell reconstitution after alpha-beta-depleted transplantation in children. Researchers prepared the TCRbeta library using unique molecular identifiers, the study reports. TCRdb recomputed calls from the PCR reads with MiXCR, one row per CDR3 protein. Of about 110,000 distinct CDR3 sequences listed, approximately 10% are singletons. CDR3 length equals 15 residues. Here the sequenced sample was PBMCs from the stem cell graft donor, taken from the stem cell graft. The sequence derives from a human donor who donated a stem cell graft to a child with acute lymphoblastic leukemia. V gene TRBV21-1 combines with J gene TRBJ2-7. TRBV21-1 is an annotated pseudogene. The CDR3, as DNA: TGTGCCAGCACCTCTCTTAGCGGGGCTCCCTACGAGCAGTACTTC. Encoded protein: CASTSLSGAPYEQYF.